This T cell receptor beta chain was retrieved from a study of blood T cell repertoires in COVID-19. Germline V CDR1 and CDR2: MNHEY, SMNVEV (reference sequence). The CDR3 loop spans 15 amino acids. V dropped 0 bases and J dropped 4 bases, with 12 bases sitting between them. The authors' processing: Amplification from reference gene primers served as the basis for estimated nucleated cell counts. Assay used: immunoSEQ multiplex PCR; TCRdb lists only in-frame clones, some missing. The V and J calls and clone size are taken from that table; D and trimming were inferred from the DNA. The sample has a few hundred thousand clones, around nine tenths seen once.

The source material was peripheral blood. The gene calls are TRBV27 and TRBJ1-2, with D tentatively TRBD1 (6 bases). This TCR derives from a man aged 30 to 45 with acute or convalescent COVID-19. CDR3 amino acids: CASSLSGGAFYGYTF. Written as DNA, the CDR3 is TGTGCCAGCAGTTTATCTGGGGGCGCGTTCTATGGCTACACCTTC.